These 23 T cell receptor beta chains were sequenced from one sample in a study of T cell responses to AZD1222 COVID-19 vaccine. Repertoires were generated with immunoSEQ multiplex PCR, while TCRdb's copy carries only in-frame clones and drops some. There are more than 80,000 clones in the sample; roughly 88% occur only once, and 8% lies in the top ten. Sequenced material: peripheral blood, taken 28 days after the second AZD1222 dose. The source is an adult who received the AZD1222 COVID-19 vaccine.

The rearrangement joins TRBV11-3 to TRBJ1-1; D is possibly TRBD1 (5 bases). The CDR3 has 13 amino acids. Germline-derived CDR1 and CDR2 are SGHNT and YENEEA. Between the trimmed V and J ends, which lost 3 bases and 1 base, there was a span of 6 bases. The CDR3 is CASSFQGNTEAFF. Here the CDR3 DNA reads TGTGCCAGCAGCTTCCAGGGGAACACTGAAGCTTTCTTT.

CDR3 nucleotide sequence: TGCAGCGGGCTGGGGATTTTCACCGGGGAGCTGTTTTTT. It translates to CSGLGIFTGELFF. The V gene is TRBV29-1, the J gene TRBJ2-2; D gene ambiguous. CDR3 length equals 13 residues. Trimming removed 7 bases from V and 4 bases from J, with 13 bases in between. Germline V gene lookup returns CDR1 SQVTM and CDR2 ANQGSEA.

This chain joins TRBV2 and TRBJ1-1, with no clear D. The CDR3 has 12 residues. V lost 6 bases and J 2 bases, leaving 7 bases between the germline ends. The V gene's germline CDR1 is SNHLY and CDR2 FYNNEI. CDR3 protein: CASRGFNTEAFF. CDR3 DNA: TGTGCCAGCAGAGGGTTTAACACTGAAGCTTTCTTT.

The chain links TRBV19 to TRBJ2-1, with D unresolved. The CDR3 has 16 amino acids. The ends were cut back, 5 bases at V and 2 bases at J, with 16 bases in the middle. Germline CDR1 and CDR2: LNHDA and SQIVND (reference sequence). CDR3 protein: CASSFRWQSPYNEQFF. DNA for the CDR3: TGTGCCAGTAGTTTTCGTTGGCAGTCACCCTACAATGAGCAGTTCTTC.

The chain links TRBV2 to TRBJ1-1, with D tentatively TRBD1 (6 bases). This CDR3 is 13 amino acids long. Germline V gives CDR1 SNHLY, CDR2 FYNNEI. V shed 8 bases and J shed 7 bases, with 17 bases lying between them. The CDR3 region is CASPRGDQGEAFF. The CDR3 region has the DNA TGTGCCAGCCCGAGGGGGGACCAGGGTGAAGCTTTCTTT.

The V gene is TRBV7-8, the J gene TRBJ2-5; 12 bases align to TRBD2. V lost 1 base and J lost 3; bases outside the gene matches: 3. The CDR3 sequence is 16 residues long. From germline, CDR1 is SGHVS and CDR2 FQNEAQ. CDR3 residues: CASSLETSGGEETQYF. The CDR3 region has the DNA TGTGCCAGCAGCTTAGAGACTAGCGGGGGTGAAGAGACCCAGTACTTC.

The rearrangement joins TRBV10-3 to TRBJ2-3; 10 bases align to TRBD2. This CDR3 is built from 14 residues. Germline loops: CDR1 ENHRY, CDR2 SYGVKD. Trimming removed 5 bases from V and 5 bases from J; junction bases left unmatched: 4. The CDR3 region is CAISIAGGGDTQYF. For the CDR3, the DNA is TGTGCCATCAGTATAGCGGGGGGCGGAGATACGCAGTATTTT.

This sequence joins TRBV7-9 and TRBJ1-2, with D possibly matching TRBD1 (5 bases). The CDR3 has 13 residues. Germline V CDR1 and CDR2: SEHNR, FQNEAQ (reference sequence). Trimming removed 8 bases at V and 5 bases at J, with 15 bases between. CDR3 sequence reads: CASRRDGQYGYTF. CDR3 nucleotide sequence: TGTGCCAGCCGAAGGGACGGTCAATATGGCTACACCTTC.

The genes are TRBV2 and TRBJ1-5, with D possibly matching TRBD1 (6 bases). CDR3 length equals 15 residues. Germline values: CDR1 SNHLY, CDR2 FYNNEI. V dropped 6 bases and J dropped 1 base, with 13 bases sitting between them. This CDR3 reads CASREQGSSNQPQHF. The CDR3 DNA is TGTGCCAGCAGGGAACAGGGATCAAGCAATCAGCCCCAGCATTTT.

This chain links TRBV7-9 with TRBJ2-2, with D perhaps matching TRBD1 or TRBD2 (6 bases each). The CDR3 runs to 15 residues. Trimming removed 8 bases at V and 3 bases at J, with 16 bases between. Per germline, CDR1 SEHNR and CDR2 FQNEAQ (reference sequence). The CDR3 DNA follows: TGTGCCAGCGAAGGGGGACTGGGGGACACCGGGGAGCTGTTTTTT. The encoded protein is CASEGGLGDTGELFF.

CDR3 amino acids: CASSLETGPNYEQYF. DNA for the CDR3: TGTGCCAGCAGCTTGGAGACAGGGCCTAATTACGAGCAGTACTTC. This chain links TRBV7-8 with TRBJ2-7, with 7 bases lining up with TRBD1. Germline CDR1 reads SGHVS; CDR2 reads FQNEAQ. Trimming cost V 3 bases and J 4 bases; bases outside gene matches: 9. The CDR3 totals 15 residues.

The chain links TRBV19 to TRBJ2-7, with 9 bases aligning to TRBD1. Trimming at V came to 5 bases and at J to 3 bases, leaving 5 bases not matched to a gene. The CDR3 totals 14 residues. CDR1 is LNHDA, CDR2 SQIVND, per germline (reference sequence). The CDR3: CASSWRDRDYEQYF. The CDR3 DNA is TGTGCCAGTAGTTGGAGGGACAGGGACTACGAGCAGTACTTC.

The chain joins TRBV7-6 to TRBJ1-2; maybe TRBD1 (5 bases). This CDR3 contains 12 residues. Germline-derived CDR1 and CDR2 are SGHVS and FNYEAQ. Trimming pared 0 bases from V and 6 bases from J, leaving 5 bases between. This CDR3 is CASSLAGDGYTF. The CDR3 coding sequence is TGTGCCAGCAGCTTAGCGGGGGATGGCTACACCTTC.

This chain uses TRBV19 with TRBJ1-1; D remains unclear. Trimming took off 1 base at V and 1 base at J, with 7 bases between the two ends. CDR1 and CDR2 from the germline V gene are LNHDA and SQIVND (reference sequence). This CDR3 is 14 amino acids long. CDR3 protein: CASSIGVPNTEAFF. Written as DNA, the CDR3 is TGTGCCAGTAGTATAGGAGTTCCGAACACTGAAGCTTTCTTT. Complete variable domain (other parts from reference TRBV19 and TRBJ1-1): DGGITQSPKYLFRKEGQNVTLSCEQNLNHDAMYWYRQDPGQGLRLIYYSQIVNDFQKGDIAEGYSVSREKKESFPLTVTSAQKNPTAFYLCASSIGVPNTEAFFGQGTRLTVV.

The chain uses TRBV6-5 and TRBJ1-6; no firm D call. V was cut by 10 bases and J by 4 bases, with 11 bases left in between. CDR1 and CDR2 (germline): MNHEY, SVGAGI. The CDR3 runs 13 residues. CDR3 loop: CAIRTDYNSPLHF. The CDR3 DNA reads as TGTGCCATAAGGACCGATTATAATTCACCCCTCCACTTT.

The chain joins TRBV5-6 to TRBJ1-1; D remains unclear. The germline V and J ends were trimmed by 4 bases and 6 bases, with 10 bases remaining between them. This CDR3 has 12 amino acids. Looked up from germline, CDR1 is SGHDT and CDR2 is YYEEEE. CDR3 coding DNA: TGTGCCAGCAGCCTTGTCGCCTCTGAAGCTTTCTTT. Its translation: CASSLVASEAFF.

As to this clone: Germline and junction disagree at one end, which may indicate a read error. V is TRBV11-2 and J is TRBJ2-7; 7 nucleotides agree with TRBD1. The germline V gene encodes CDR1 SGHAT and CDR2 FQNNGV. CDR3 length equals 11 residues. The CDR3 loop reads CASSQPGQYGF. Here the CDR3 DNA reads TGTGCCAGCAGCCAGCCGGGACAGTATGGCTTC.

The rearrangement links TRBV27 to TRBJ2-4; the D is unclear. The CDR3 contains 15 residues. V gave up 2 bases and J gave up 0 bases, with 8 bases separating them. CDR1 and CDR2 (germline): MNHEY, SMNVEV (reference sequence). CDR3 coding DNA: TGTGCCAGCAGTTTAGTCGCCGTAGCCAAAAACATTCAGTACTTC. Translation gives CASSLVAVAKNIQYF.

The J gene is TRBJ1-3, the V gene TRBV6-7; D is undetermined. TRBV6-7 is treated as an ORF (open reading frame) with a function not yet certain. V was clipped by 7 bases and J by 0 bases, with 13 bases between them. This CDR3 has 15 amino acids. The DNA for the CDR3 is TGTGCCAGCAAGGCGGCAGGCTACTCTGGAAACACCATATATTTT. This encodes CASKAAGYSGNTIYF.

V is TRBV6-1 and J is TRBJ2-5, with D possibly TRBD2 on 6 matching bases. The ends were cut back, 4 bases at V and 1 base at J, with 19 bases in the middle. This CDR3 is built from 17 residues. Germline lookup yields CDR1 MNHNS and CDR2 SASEGT. The CDR3, as DNA: TGTGCCAGCAGTGGGCAGCGGGCCTCTCTCCTCCAAGAGACCCAGTACTTC. This gives the protein CASSGQRASLLQETQYF.

The gene calls are TRBV19 and TRBJ2-1; 10 nucleotides match TRBD1. Germline-derived CDR1 and CDR2 are LNHDA and SQIVND (reference sequence). The trim removed 4 bases at V and 5 bases at J, leaving 2 bases unmatched. CDR3 length equals 14 residues. The CDR3 region is CASSSDRGHNEQFF. CDR3 sequence (DNA): TGTGCCAGTAGTAGCGACAGGGGGCACAATGAGCAGTTCTTC.

This clone appeared a single time. The chain uses TRBV9 and TRBJ1-2; a possible D gene is TRBD1 (5 bases). Germline lookup yields CDR1 SGDLS and CDR2 YYNGEE. Trimming took 3 bases from V and 5 from J, leaving 17 bases between them. CDR3 length equals 15 residues. CDR3 in amino acids: CASSAGGGLGYGYTF. The CDR3 bases are TGTGCCAGCAGCGCGGGGGGAGGGCTGGGTTATGGCTACACCTTC. The full variable domain, completed using reference TRBV9 and TRBJ1-2, is DSGVTQTPKHLITATGQRVTLRCSPRSGDLSVYWYQQSLDQGLQFLIQYYNGEERAKGNILERFSAQQFPDLHSELNLSSLELGDSALYFCASSAGGGLGYGYTFGSGTRLTVV.

V is TRBV18 and J is TRBJ2-1; 8 bases match TRBD2. Per germline, CDR1 KGHSH and CDR2 LQKENI. This CDR3 has 16 residues. Trimming removed 2 bases from V and 2 bases from J; junction bases left unmatched: 5. The CDR3 reads CASSPERGKTYNEQFF. The DNA for the CDR3 is TGTGCCAGCTCACCAGAGCGGGGGAAAACCTACAATGAGCAGTTCTTC.